A single sample gave rise to the 6 T cell receptor beta chains below, sequenced in a study of beta chain features in type 1 diabetes. Study observations and caveats: Type 1 diabetes patients had moderately but significantly shorter TCRB CDR3s in all four CD4+ subsets.

What was sequenced were expressed TCRB transcripts, since all of the isolated RNA had been reverse transcribed. The data were produced by immunoSEQ multiplex PCR, yet TCRdb's version contains in-frame clones alone and is incomplete. The repertoire holds 150,000 to 200,000 clones, approximately 9.1% seen once, with about 0.75% in the top ten. Their cognate antigens are unknown. The sample comprised central memory CD4+ T cells from blood. The receptors here all came from a woman aged 30 to 39 with type 1 diabetes.

This clone was picked up a small number of times. The chain has TRBV11-2 and TRBJ2-3, with 7 bases that match TRBD2. The CDR3 runs to 15 residues. Germline V gives CDR1 SGHAT, CDR2 FQNNGV. Trimming cost V 3 bases and J 6 bases; bases outside gene matches: 9. The CDR3 DNA sequence: TGTGCCAGCAGCTTTCTGCGGGAGTATTGGGATACGCAGTATTTT. The encoded protein is CASSFLREYWDTQYF.

This clone occurred a few times. The gene calls are TRBV6-6 and TRBJ2-6, with TRBD2 as a possible D gene (6 bases). There are 15 residues in the CDR3. CDR1 is MNHNY and CDR2 is SVGAGI in the germline V gene (reference sequence). Deletions cut 0 bases from V and 10 bases from J, with 13 bases between. The CDR3 bases are TGTGCCAGCAGTTACTCGAGTGCGGGACGTAACGTCCTGACTTTC. Protein: CASSYSSAGRNVLTF.

This clone was detected a few times. The V gene is TRBV4-2, the J gene TRBJ2-2, with 11 bases that match TRBD1. V was clipped by 5 bases and J by 3 bases; unmatched bases: 5. The germline gives CDR1 LGHNA, CDR2 YNFKEQ. This CDR3 contains 16 residues. The CDR3 protein is CASSNGQGADTGELFF. For the CDR3, the DNA is TGTGCCAGCAGCAACGGACAGGGGGCGGACACCGGGGAGCTGTTTTTT.

This clone was recorded a few times. The chain links TRBV5-1 to TRBJ2-7; D perhaps matches TRBD2 (5 bases). This CDR3 is 12 amino acids long. V was trimmed by 7 bases and J by 6 bases, leaving 14 bases between them. The germline V gene has CDR1 SGHRS and CDR2 YFSETQ. CDR3 sequence reads: CASYLRAGEQYF. The CDR3 coding sequence is TGCGCCAGCTACTTGCGGGCCGGCGAGCAGTACTTC.

This clone was counted only a few times. The genes are TRBV10-1 and TRBJ2-5; possible D gene TRBD2, 6 bases. V gave up 3 bases and J gave up 0 bases, with 14 bases separating them. Germline CDR1 and CDR2: WNHNN and SYGVQD (reference sequence). The CDR3 runs 16 residues. The CDR3 spells CASSEGTGADQETQYF. The CDR3 DNA sequence: TGCGCCAGCAGTGAAGGTACGGGAGCAGACCAAGAGACCCAGTACTTC.

This clone occurred a few times. The chain combines TRBV28 with TRBJ1-1; possibly TRBD1 for D (5 bases). The length of the CDR3 is 16 residues. CDR1 MDHEN and CDR2 SYDVKM come from the germline V gene. Trimming shortened V by 2 bases and J by 2 bases, and 15 bases separated the two germline ends. CDR3 protein: CASSLRLQGVNTEAFF. Here the CDR3 DNA reads TGTGCCAGCAGTTTACGATTGCAGGGCGTAAACACTGAAGCTTTCTTT.